Shown below are 26 T cell receptor beta chains from a single sample sequenced in a study of cytomegalovirus exposure and HLA in healthy donors. PCR amplification relied on 60 Vbeta primers (plus 13 Jbeta primers). TCRdb's table, derived via immunoSEQ multiplex PCR, lists solely in-frame clones and lacks some. Among around 190,000 clones listed, 75% to 90% were seen once. Material: PBMCs. These receptors were taken from a woman in her twenties or thirties in good health and CMV-seronegative.

The genes are TRBV2 and TRBJ1-2, with a tentative D call TRBD1 (6 bases). The CDR3 covers 12 residues. Trimming pared 10 bases from V and 4 bases from J, leaving 13 bases between. Germline CDR1 reads SNHLY; CDR2 reads FYNNEI. The chain's CDR3 is CATGVFSYGYTF. CDR3 nucleotides: TGTGCCACAGGGGTTTTCAGCTATGGCTACACCTTC.

This rearrangement joins TRBV28 to TRBJ1-2, with 7 nucleotides matching TRBD1. Per germline, CDR1 MDHEN and CDR2 SYDVKM. There are 13 residues in the CDR3. With V trimmed by 10 bases and J by 5 bases, 10 bases remained unmatched. CDR3 DNA sequence: TGTGCCACTACAGGGGCATTGTTTTATGGCTACACCTTC. Amino acids: CATTGALFYGYTF.

The chain uses TRBV7-3 and TRBJ1-1; D remains unclear. V was clipped by 0 bases and J by 4 bases, with 6 bases between them. Germline CDR1 is SGHTA and CDR2 is FQGTGA. The CDR3 length is 13 residues. The CDR3 sequence is CASSLTRSTEAFF. The CDR3 DNA sequence: TGTGCCAGCAGCTTAACGAGGAGCACTGAAGCTTTCTTT.

This clone came up once. The chain couples TRBV27 to TRBJ2-3; 8 bases line up with TRBD2. The CDR3 loop spans 16 amino acids. Germline V gene lookup returns CDR1 MNHEY and CDR2 SMNVEV (reference sequence). Trimming at V came to 1 base and at J to 7 bases, leaving 10 bases not matched to a gene. The CDR3 protein is CASSLWSSGGPYTQYF. CDR3 bases: TGTGCCAGCAGTTTATGGTCCAGCGGGGGACCATATACGCAGTATTTT.

V is TRBV5-4 and J is TRBJ1-1; perhaps TRBD1 as D (6 bases). Germline assignment: CDR1 SGHNT and CDR2 YYREEE (reference sequence). CDR3 length: 15 residues. V dropped 4 bases and J dropped 0 bases, with 13 bases sitting between them. CDR3 sequence: CASSPSGQLNTEAFF. The CDR3 DNA is TGTGCCAGCAGCCCGAGCGGACAGCTGAACACTGAAGCTTTCTTT.

The genes are TRBV19 and TRBJ2-2; D perhaps matches TRBD2 (5 bases). Germline V lookup: CDR1 LNHDA, CDR2 SQIVND (reference sequence). V was cut by 6 bases and J by 4 bases, with 12 bases left in between. The CDR3 sequence is 14 residues long. The chain's CDR3 is CASSTDGGTGELFF. The CDR3, as DNA: TGTGCCAGTAGCACGGACGGAGGCACCGGGGAGCTGTTTTTT.

This rearrangement joins TRBV15 to TRBJ1-2, with D possibly TRBD1 on 5 matching bases. The CDR3 totals 15 residues. Germline CDR1 is LNHNV and CDR2 is YYDKDF (reference sequence). Trimming left V 5 bases short and J 0 bases short, with 13 bases between. CDR3 DNA sequence: TGTGCCACCAGCCCCGGACACCTCGCTAACTATGGCTACACCTTC. Amino acids: CATSPGHLANYGYTF.

The chain links TRBV4-1 to TRBJ2-5; 7 bases are shared with TRBD1. V was clipped by 2 bases and J by 6 bases; unmatched bases: 6. Germline V gives CDR1 MGHRA, CDR2 YSYEKL. This CDR3 is 14 amino acids long. The CDR3: CASSQTGVQKTQYF. The CDR3 bases are TGCGCCAGCAGCCAAACAGGGGTTCAAAAGACCCAGTACTTC.

Concerning this clone: One junction end does not reproduce the germline sequence, and a read error may be involved. The CDR3 is CSSSLASGTGDEQYF. The CDR3 DNA follows: TGTTCCAGCAGCTTAGCTTCCGGGACAGGGGACGAGCAGTACTTC. The chain employs TRBV7-9 and TRBJ2-7; TRBD1 agrees at 10 bases. Germline assignment: CDR1 SEHNR and CDR2 FQNEAQ (reference sequence). The CDR3 runs 15 residues.

The V call is TRBV28, the J call TRBJ2-1; maybe TRBD2 (6 bases). The CDR3 length is 15 residues. Germline V gene lookup returns CDR1 MDHEN and CDR2 SYDVKM. V lost 3 bases to trimming and J lost 1 base, with 10 bases between them. The CDR3 DNA follows: TGTGCCAGCAGTTTTGGGGGGAATTCCTACAATGAGCAGTTCTTC. This translates into CASSFGGNSYNEQFF.

V usage is TRBV7-2 and J usage is TRBJ2-1; TRBD2 aligns across 7 bases. Per the germline V gene, CDR1 is SGHTA and CDR2 is FQGNSA. V lost 5 bases and J lost 7; bases outside the gene matches: 11. This CDR3 is 15 amino acids long. The CDR3 loop reads CASSRGSRGGNEQFF. The CDR3 coding sequence is TGTGCCAGCAGCCGGGGGTCGCGGGGAGGGAATGAGCAGTTCTTC. The variable domain in full, completed from reference TRBV7-2 and TRBJ2-1, reads GAGVSQSPSNKVTEKGKDVELRCDPISGHTALYWYRQSLGQGLEFLIYFQGNSAPDKSGLPSDRFSAERTGGSVSTLTIQRTQQEDSAVYLCASSRGSRGGNEQFFGPGTRLTVL.

A note on this clone: A read error may account for a junction end that differs from germline. This rearrangement joins TRBV5-4 to TRBJ2-2, with D perhaps matching TRBD1 (7 bases). Germline V gene sequence: CDR1 SGHNT, CDR2 YYREEE (reference sequence). The CDR3 sequence is 15 residues long. The CDR3 loop is CASSLEGAHTGELFF. CDR3 coding DNA: TGTGCCAGCAGTTTGGAGGGGGCCCACACCGGGGAGCTGTTTTTT.

The chain couples TRBV6-4 to TRBJ1-3; D ambiguous. Trimming removed 2 bases from V and 0 bases from J, with 8 bases in between. Germline V gene lookup returns CDR1 MRHNA and CDR2 SNTAGT. The CDR3 is made up of 15 amino acids. The CDR3 sequence: CASSDDCLSGNTIYF. CDR3 sequence (DNA): TGTGCCAGCAGTGACGACTGCCTCTCTGGAAACACCATATATTTT.

The chain carries TRBV10-2 and TRBJ1-4; no reliable D call. The CDR3 contains 14 residues. V lost 4 bases, J lost 0 bases, and 6 bases lay in between. The germline V gene has CDR1 WSHSY and CDR2 SAAADI. In DNA form, the CDR3 reads TGCGCCAGCAGTGCACAGTCAACTAATGAAAAACTGTTTTTT. Protein: CASSAQSTNEKLFF.

This rearrangement joins TRBV28 to TRBJ2-3, with D maybe TRBD2 (6 bases). The V and J ends lost 6 bases and 0 bases respectively, with 7 bases between them. CDR3 length equals 13 residues. The germline V gene encodes CDR1 MDHEN and CDR2 SYDVKM. The CDR3 loop reads CASRGTSTDTQYF. As DNA, the CDR3 is TGTGCCAGCAGAGGGACTAGCACAGATACGCAGTATTTT. Drawing the rest from reference TRBV28 and TRBJ2-3, the complete variable domain is DVKVTQSSRYLVKRTGEKVFLECVQDMDHENMFWYRQDPGLGLRLIYFSYDVKMKEKGDIPEGYSVSREKKERFSLILESASTNQTSMYLCASRGTSTDTQYFGPGTRLTVL.

The gene calls are TRBV5-1 and TRBJ2-2, with no clear D. Germline V gene lookup returns CDR1 SGHRS and CDR2 YFSETQ. The V and J ends lost 1 base and 6 bases respectively, with 7 bases between them. The CDR3 covers 13 residues. In nucleotides, the CDR3 is TGCGCCAGCAGCTTGACTACGGCCGGGGAGCTGTTTTTT. Amino acids: CASSLTTAGELFF. Drawing the rest from reference TRBV5-1 and TRBJ2-2, the complete variable domain is KAGVTQTPRYLIKTRGQQVTLSCSPISGHRSVSWYQQTPGQGLQFLFEYFSETQRNKGNFPGRFSGRQFSNSRSEMNVSTLELGDSALYLCASSLTTAGELFFGEGSRLTVL.

This sequence joins TRBV5-1 and TRBJ2-5; 15 bases match TRBD2. J gave up 4 bases and V 2 bases, and 9 bases lay outside the gene matches. The germline gives CDR1 SGHRS, CDR2 YFSETQ. CDR3 length equals 18 residues. CDR3 DNA: TGCGCCAGCAGCTTAGGGACTAGCGGGAGGCGGATAGGAGAGACCCAGTACTTC. Translated, it gives CASSLGTSGRRIGETQYF.

This clone has more than one count but fewer than ten. CDR3 sequence (DNA): TGTGCCAGCGGGGCGGTGAACACCGGGGAGCTGTTTTTT. It codes for CASGAVNTGELFF. The chain employs TRBV28 and TRBJ2-2, with a weak D call TRBD1 (5 bases). This CDR3 comprises 13 residues. V was shortened by 8 bases and J by 1 base, with 8 bases between the two germline ends. Germline loops: CDR1 MDHEN, CDR2 SYDVKM.

The chain couples TRBV7-9 to TRBJ2-1; 12 nucleotides match TRBD1. There are 13 residues in the CDR3. The V gene end was trimmed by 11 bases and the J gene end by 7 bases; junction bases not matched to a gene: 6. The germline gives CDR1 SEHNR, CDR2 FQNEAQ (reference sequence). CDR3 DNA sequence: TGTGCCTGGGACAGGGGGCTGGGAAATGAGCAGTTCTTC. This gives the protein CAWDRGLGNEQFF.

This clone came up a few times. Its ends do not fully match the called genes, so a read error is possible. The V call is TRBV7-9, the J call TRBJ2-1; D might be TRBD2 (5 bases). The CDR3 covers 12 residues. In germline, CDR1 is SEHNR, CDR2 FQNEAQ (reference sequence). This CDR3 is CSSSSWTGEQFF. The CDR3 DNA reads as TGTTCCAGCAGCTCCTGGACTGGTGAGCAGTTCTTC. Complete variable domain (other parts from reference TRBV7-9 and TRBJ2-1): DTGVSQNPRHKITKRGQNVTFRCDPISEHNRLYWYRQTLGQGPEFLTYFQNEAQLEKSRLLSDRFSAERPKGSFSTLEIQRTEQGDSAMYLCSSSSWTGEQFFGPGTRLTVL.

The chain employs TRBV6-1 and TRBJ2-1, with unresolved D. CDR1 MNHNS and CDR2 SASEGT come from the germline V gene. The V end lost 5 bases, the J end lost 7 bases, and 12 bases lay between the germline ends. This CDR3 has 13 amino acids. Here the CDR3 DNA reads TGTGCCAGCAGTAAGTTAGCTCGAAATGAGCAGTTCTTC. Protein: CASSKLARNEQFF.

The V and J genes are TRBV2 and TRBJ2-3; the match to TRBD2 covers 11 bases. The germline V gene has CDR1 SNHLY and CDR2 FYNNEI. Germline trimming cut 6 bases from V and 0 bases from J; bases unmatched to any gene: 8. CDR3 length: 17 residues. The chain's CDR3 is CASSGGLAAKSTDTQYF. As DNA, the CDR3 is TGTGCCAGCAGCGGGGGACTAGCGGCCAAAAGCACAGATACGCAGTATTTT.

The chain employs TRBV29-1 and TRBJ1-1, with 8 bases lining up with TRBD1. The V and J ends lost 7 bases and 0 bases, in that order; junction bases with no gene match: 1. CDR3 length: 12 amino acids. CDR1 is SQVTM, CDR2 ANQGSEA, per germline. The CDR3 DNA reads TGCAGCGCGGGACAGGTGAACACTGAAGCTTTCTTT. It is translated as CSAGQVNTEAFF. Using reference TRBV29-1 and TRBJ1-1 for the parts outside the CDR3, the full variable domain is SAVISQKPSRDICQRGTSLTIQCQVDSQVTMMFWYRQQPGQSLTLIATANQGSEATYESGFVIDKFPISRPNLTFSTLTVSNMSPEDSSIYLCSAGQVNTEAFFGQGTRLTVV.

The table lists this clone with a count of one. V gene TRBV27 combines with J gene TRBJ1-2; D not resolved. Germline V lookup: CDR1 MNHEY, CDR2 SMNVEV (reference sequence). CDR3 length equals 13 residues. Trimming removed 3 bases from V and 6 bases from J, with 11 bases in between. The CDR3 nucleotides are TGTGCCAGCAGTTTTAGCGGAATCCATGGCTACACCTTC. This translates into CASSFSGIHGYTF.

This chain uses TRBV5-1 with TRBJ2-7, with 9 bases aligning to TRBD1. This CDR3 region has 15 residues. Germline V gene lookup returns CDR1 SGHRS and CDR2 YFSETQ. After removal of 0 bases from V and 4 bases from J, the junction contained 5 bases not matched to a gene. CDR3 amino acids: CASSLASDRGYEQYF. The CDR3 DNA reads TGCGCCAGCAGCTTGGCCTCGGACAGGGGATACGAGCAGTACTTC.

The rearrangement links TRBV7-9 to TRBJ2-2; D is possibly TRBD2 (6 bases). Trimming stripped 5 bases from V and 4 bases from J, with 11 bases between. CDR1 SEHNR and CDR2 FQNEAQ come from the germline V gene (reference sequence). This CDR3 contains 14 residues. The CDR3 DNA is TGTGCCAGCAGCCGCGTGGGGGGCACCGGGGAGCTGTTTTTT. Translating gives CASSRVGGTGELFF.